This is a list of T cell receptor beta chains from one sample in a study of blood T cell repertoires in COVID-19. TCRdb's copy holds only in-frame clones and misses some; the assay was immunoSEQ multiplex PCR. This sample has around 150,000 clones, with approximately 90% found just once. Source material: peripheral blood. The receptors were sampled from a human donor in a cohort sampled during active COVID-19. CDR3s include the opening cysteine and the closing phenylalanine or tryptophan. A D gene is named only where the DNA matches it firmly. Clone size is given for some rows only: seen once, a few or many times, or a class if the clone is expanded.

j_call,v_call,clone_size,d_call,cdr3_nt,cdr3_aa
TRBJ2-6,TRBV18,.,.,TGTGCCAGCTCTCCGGGGGGCCCTGGGGCCAACGTCCTGACTTTC,CASSPGGPGANVLTF
TRBJ2-1,TRBV24-1,.,.,TGTGCCACCCATATCCCGGGACTCCTGATAGCTTCCTACAATGAGCAGTTCTTC,CATHIPGLLIASYNEQFF
TRBJ1-4,TRBV2,.,.,TGTGCCAGCAGTGAACAGGGCAAAACTAATGAAAAACTGTTTTTT,CASSEQGKTNEKLFF
TRBJ1-2,TRBV2,few,TRBD1,TGTGCCAGCAGTGCTCAGGGGGTAAGGGGCTACACCTTC,CASSAQGVRGYTF
TRBJ1-5,TRBV28,once,TRBD1,TGTGCCAGCAGACCCACCTGGACAGGGCCATCTCAGTATAGCAATCAGCCCCAGCATTTT,CASRPTWTGPSQYSNQPQHF
TRBJ2-5,TRBV9,.,TRBD2,TGTGCCAGCAGCGTAGTTGGGAGCGGGGAAGAGACCCAGTACTTC,CASSVVGSGEETQYF
TRBJ1-5,TRBV5-6,.,.,TGTGCCAGTAATCAGAGGGATAGCAATCAGCCCCAGCATTTT,CASNQRDSNQPQHF
TRBJ2-5,TRBV20-1,few,.,TGCAGTGCTAGAGATCAGGAGACCCAGTACTTC,CSARDQETQYF
TRBJ1-2,TRBV15,.,.,TGTGCCACCCTCTCCAAGGACAGCCATTATGGCTACACCTTC,CATLSKDSHYGYTF
TRBJ2-5,TRBV11-2,.,.,TGTGCCAGCAGCTTAGCTGGCGCGGCCGCGGAGACCCAGTACTTC,CASSLAGAAAETQYF
TRBJ2-2,TRBV10-3,.,TRBD2,TGTGCCATCAGGAACAGCGGGGGGGCCTCCGGGGAGCTGTTTTTT,CAIRNSGGASGELFF
TRBJ1-4,TRBV5-4,.,.,TGTGCCAGCAGCTTGGACGTCAGGGATGAAAAACTGTTTTTT,CASSLDVRDEKLFF
TRBJ2-7,TRBV3-1/TRBV3-2,few,.,TGTGCCAGCAGCCAAGGCTCGGACGAGCAGTACTTC,CASSQGSDEQYF
TRBJ1-5,TRBV3-1/TRBV3-2,.,.,TGTGCCAGCAGCCAAGATCCCAGTGCTAATCAGCCCCAGCATTTT,CASSQDPSANQPQHF
TRBJ1-3,TRBV11-3,.,.,TGTGCCAGCAGCTCCCAGGCAGACCCTGGAAACACCATATATTTT,CASSSQADPGNTIYF
TRBJ1-2,TRBV12-3/TRBV12-4,.,.,TGTGCCAGCAGCCCCACAAGTTATGGCTACACCTTC,CASSPTSYGYTF
TRBJ2-7,TRBV27,.,.,TGTGCCAGCAGTCAGGAGGCAGGGGAGGGTTACGAGCAGTACTTC,CASSQEAGEGYEQYF
TRBJ1-2,TRBV7-8,.,.,TGTGCCAGCAGCCTAGGCAGGGGCTTGGACGGCTACACCTTC,CASSLGRGLDGYTF
TRBJ1-1,TRBV10-2,.,.,TGCGCCAGCAGTGGCAACGGGGGTAACACTGAAGCTTTCTTT,CASSGNGGNTEAFF
TRBJ2-5,TRBV5-4,.,TRBD2,TGTGCCAGCAGCCAACCTGGACTAGCGGGAGGGCGGGGAGAGACCCAGTACTTC,CASSQPGLAGGRGETQYF
TRBJ2-7,TRBV5-5,.,.,TGTGCCAGCAGCTTATCCGATGACACCTACGAGCAGTACTTC,CASSLSDDTYEQYF
TRBJ1-4,TRBV7-2,.,TRBD1,TGTGCCAGCAGCTTAGCGGGACAGGGACTTGAAAAACTGTTTTTT,CASSLAGQGLEKLFF
TRBJ2-2,TRBV28,.,.,TGTGCCAGCAGTTCCCTCCGGCTTGTCAGGGGACCGAACACCGGGGAGCTGTTTTTT,CASSSLRLVRGPNTGELFF
TRBJ1-6,TRBV11-2,.,.,TGTGCCAGCAGCTTGGCGGGGGAAGGAACACCCCTCCACTTT,CASSLAGEGTPLHF
TRBJ1-4,TRBV5-6,.,.,TGTGCCAGCAGCTTGAGGACAGACATTAATGAAAAACTGTTTTTT,CASSLRTDINEKLFF
TRBJ2-5,TRBV19,.,TRBD1,TGTGCCAGTAGCCAACAGGGGGCGCAGACCCAGTACTTC,CASSQQGAQTQYF
TRBJ2-5,TRBV7-2,.,.,TGTGCCAGCAGCTTATACTATAGAGTTTCAGAGACCCAGTACTTC,CASSLYYRVSETQYF
TRBJ1-1,TRBV5-1,.,TRBD1,TGCGCCAGCCAAGCGACAGGGACTGAAGCTTTCTTT,CASQATGTEAFF
TRBJ2-6,TRBV28,.,.,TGTGCCAGCAGACTGTCTTCTGGGGCCAACGTCCTGACTTTC,CASRLSSGANVLTF
TRBJ1-2,TRBV27,.,.,TGTGCCGTCAAAGCCCCGAGGTCCGGGGACTATGGCTACACCTTC,CAVKAPRSGDYGYTF
TRBJ2-1,TRBV7-9,.,TRBD2,TGTGCCAGCAGCTTAGAGATGGGACTAGCGGGGTACAATGAGCAGTTCTTC,CASSLEMGLAGYNEQFF
TRBJ1-1,TRBV12-3/TRBV12-4,.,.,TGTGCCAGCAGTTTTGAGGGGGAGGAAGCTTTCTTT,CASSFEGEEAFF
TRBJ2-1,TRBV27,.,TRBD2,TGTGCCAGCTTACCGGGACTAGCGGGAGGCTCCTACAATGAGCAGTTCTTC,CASLPGLAGGSYNEQFF
TRBJ2-5,TRBV3-1/TRBV3-2,.,.,TGTGCCAGCAGCCACCAGGACCAAGAGACCCAGTACTTC,CASSHQDQETQYF
TRBJ1-2,TRBV28,.,TRBD1,TGTGCCAGCAGCCGGACAGGGAGGGAGGGCTATGGCTACACCTTC,CASSRTGREGYGYTF
TRBJ1-2,TRBV3-1/TRBV3-2,.,TRBD1,TGTGCCAGCAGCCATCGGACAGGGACAGGGAACTATGGCTACACCTTC,CASSHRTGTGNYGYTF
TRBJ2-5,TRBV19,.,TRBD2,TGTGCCAGTAGTATCCGGACTAGCGGGAGAGAGACCCAGTACTTC,CASSIRTSGRETQYF
TRBJ2-7,TRBV7-8,.,TRBD2,TGTGCCAGCAGCAGGACTAGCGGGAGCTACGAGCAGTACTTC,CASSRTSGSYEQYF
TRBJ2-7,TRBV6-6,.,.,TGTGCCAGCAGTTACCAAGACGGAGGACCAACCTACGAGCAGTACTTC,CASSYQDGGPTYEQYF
TRBJ2-1,TRBV24-1,.,TRBD2,TGTGCCACCAGCCCGACTAGCATCAATGAGCAGTTCTTC,CATSPTSINEQFF
TRBJ1-2,TRBV5-1,few,.,TGCGCCAGCAGCTTGGGACAGCGAACCTCTCACTATGGCTACACCTTC,CASSLGQRTSHYGYTF
TRBJ2-5,TRBV5-1,once,TRBD2,TGCGCCAGCAGACCTAGCGGGGGGTTTGAGACCCAGTACTTC,CASRPSGGFETQYF
TRBJ1-1,TRBV29-1,.,TRBD1,TGCAGCGTTCAAAGTCGGCGGGACAGTGAAGCTTTCTTT,CSVQSRRDSEAFF
TRBJ2-7,TRBV5-5,.,.,TGTGCCAGCAGCTTTTTTACAGATTCCTACGAGCAGTACTTC,CASSFFTDSYEQYF
TRBJ1-1,TRBV28,.,.,TGTGCCAGCCGTCCTGCGGGGTTATGGGATGAAGCTTTCTTT,CASRPAGLWDEAFF
TRBJ2-3,TRBV14,once,TRBD1,TGTGCCAGCAGCCGACCGACAGGGACCCCCGCAGATACGCAGTATTTT,CASSRPTGTPADTQYF
TRBJ2-7,TRBV1,.,.,TGCACCAGCAGCCCACTCGGGAGTTCCTACGAGCAGTACTTC,CTSSPLGSSYEQYF
TRBJ1-3,TRBV4-1,once,TRBD1,TGCGCCAGCAGCCCGAGCTTTGTTCTACAGGGGCGATCCTCTGGAAACACCATATATTTT,CASSPSFVLQGRSSGNTIYF
TRBJ2-5,TRBV7-6,.,TRBD2,TGTGCCAGCAGCTTACTGCGGGGGGCGGGGCAAGAGACCCAGTACTTC,CASSLLRGAGQETQYF
TRBJ1-2,TRBV20-1,few,.,TGCAGTGCTAGGAGGGACTATGGCTACACCTTC,CSARRDYGYTF